A single sample is the source of the 30 T cell receptor beta chains below, sequenced in a study of cytomegalovirus exposure and HLA in healthy donors. It was with 60 Vbeta and 13 Jbeta primers that the PCR ran. This table comes from immunoSEQ multiplex PCR, and its TCRdb copy is limited to in-frame clones, with some not included. The table lists roughly 90,000 clones, under 80% of them singletons. Material: PBMCs. All receptors come from a man aged 25-40 years in good health and CMV-seropositive.

The genes are TRBV30 and TRBJ1-2; 7 positions agree with TRBD1. V lost 7 bases, J lost 5 bases, and 7 bases stayed unmatched. Germline values: CDR1 GTSNPN, CDR2 SVGIG (reference sequence). The CDR3 sequence is 12 residues long. The CDR3 loop reads CASGGINYGYTF. DNA of the CDR3: TGTGCCTCAGGGGGGATCAATTATGGCTACACCTTC.

This clone was recorded a few times. Other nucleotide sequences in the sample specify the same CDR3. This rearrangement joins TRBV9 to TRBJ2-5; D perhaps matches TRBD1 (6 bases). CDR1 and CDR2 (germline): SGDLS, YYNGEE. The CDR3 is 14 residues long. V was trimmed by 0 bases and J by 3 bases, leaving 9 bases between them. DNA of the CDR3: TGTGCCAGCAGCGTAGCGTCAGGGGAAGAGACCCAGTACTTC. It specifies CASSVASGEETQYF.

This chain links TRBV11-2 with TRBJ2-7; D possibly corresponds to TRBD1 (5 bases). The length of the CDR3 is 14 residues. Germline CDR1 SGHAT, CDR2 FQNNGV. V lost 0 bases, J lost 2 bases, and 8 bases lay in between. For the CDR3, the DNA is TGTGCCAGCAGCTTAGACAGGGTAACCTACGAGCAGTACTTC. Its translation is CASSLDRVTYEQYF.

The chain links TRBV28 to TRBJ1-2, with unresolved D. Germline V CDR1 and CDR2: MDHEN, SYDVKM. This CDR3 spans 11 amino acids. Deletions cut 6 bases from V and 3 bases from J, with 5 bases between. The CDR3 sequence is CASRTHYGYTF. CDR3 in DNA: TGTGCCAGCAGGACACACTATGGCTACACCTTC.

This chain joins TRBV7-2 and TRBJ1-1; 10 nucleotides align to TRBD1. Unmatched junction bases numbered 5, after V lost 5 bases and J lost 5 bases. The CDR3 covers 14 residues. Germline V gives CDR1 SGHTA, CDR2 FQGNSA. CDR3 loop: CASSPGQGHTEAFF. CDR3 in DNA: TGTGCCAGCAGCCCGGGACAGGGGCATACTGAAGCTTTCTTT.

This clone was counted a few times. J is TRBJ2-5 and V is TRBV25-1; TRBD2 agrees at 13 bases. Germline V lookup: CDR1 MGHDK, CDR2 SYGVNS. CDR3 length: 15 amino acids. With 4 bases clipped from V and 9 bases from J, the junction kept 8 bases outside the gene matches. CDR3 residues: CASSGTSGGLAAQYF. DNA for the CDR3: TGTGCCAGCAGTGGGACTAGCGGGGGCCTGGCGGCCCAGTACTTC.

The count of this clone is one. This rearrangement joins TRBV27 to TRBJ2-1; D possibly corresponds to TRBD1 (5 bases). The germline V and J ends were trimmed by 3 bases and 7 bases, with 10 bases remaining between them. The CDR3 consists of 13 residues. Germline V gene lookup returns CDR1 MNHEY and CDR2 SMNVEV (reference sequence). For the CDR3, the DNA is TGTGCCAGCAGTTTCAGCCCAGGGAATGAGCAGTTCTTC. It translates to CASSFSPGNEQFF.

The V call is TRBV6-5, the J call TRBJ2-4; 10 bases are a match to TRBD2. The ends lost 4 bases at V and 1 base at J; junction bases unmatched: 4. Germline V gives CDR1 MNHEY, CDR2 SVGAGI. This CDR3 is 16 amino acids long. The CDR3 coding sequence is TGTGCCAGCAGTTCGGGACTAGCGACGGCCAAAAACATTCAGTACTTC. It specifies CASSSGLATAKNIQYF.

This rearrangement joins TRBV29-1 to TRBJ1-5; D is unclear. Germline V gene data show CDR1 as SQVTM and CDR2 as ANQGSEA. Trimming cost V 0 bases and J 5 bases, with 8 bases left between them. CDR3 length equals 13 residues. The CDR3 sequence is CSVEDREDQPQHF. The DNA for the CDR3 is TGCAGCGTTGAAGATCGAGAAGATCAGCCCCAGCATTTT.

The chain has TRBV7-2 and TRBJ1-1, with a tentative D call TRBD1 (5 bases). CDR3 length: 14 residues. V gave up 1 base and J gave up 1 base, with 7 bases separating them. Per the germline V gene, CDR1 is SGHTA and CDR2 is FQGNSA. The CDR3 region is CASSLGTQNTEAFF. In DNA, the CDR3 is TGTGCCAGCAGCTTAGGGACACAGAACACTGAAGCTTTCTTT.

This clone is a singleton in its sample. The chain has TRBV4-2 and TRBJ2-3; 11 bases agree with TRBD2. J gave up 2 bases and V 3 bases, and 10 bases lay outside the gene matches. Per the germline V gene, CDR1 is LGHNA and CDR2 is YNFKEQ. The CDR3 sequence is 18 residues long. The CDR3 loop reads CASSQRTGTSGLTDTQYF. The CDR3 nucleotides read TGTGCCAGCAGCCAGAGAACCGGGACTAGCGGTCTCACAGATACGCAGTATTTT.

The CDR3 DNA reads as TGTGCCAGCTCCCCTGGACAGGGATACATGAACACTGAAGCTTTCTTT. It translates to CASSPGQGYMNTEAFF. The chain links TRBV18 to TRBJ1-1; the match to TRBD1 covers 8 bases. The CDR3 contains 16 residues. In germline, CDR1 is KGHSH, CDR2 LQKENI. Unmatched junction bases numbered 9, after V lost 6 bases and J lost 0 bases.

V gene TRBV7-3 combines with J gene TRBJ2-2; a weak D match, TRBD1 (5 bases). The CDR3 is made up of 13 amino acids. V gave up 5 bases and J gave up 5 bases, with 9 bases separating them. CDR1 is SGHTA and CDR2 is FQGTGA in the germline V gene. The CDR3 nucleotides read TGTGCCAGCAGCCTTGGACAAACCGGGGAGCTGTTTTTT. Protein product: CASSLGQTGELFF.

This clone was recorded only once. The genes are TRBV5-1 and TRBJ2-2, with D possibly matching TRBD2 (5 bases). The length of the CDR3 is 16 residues. The germline V gene encodes CDR1 SGHRS and CDR2 YFSETQ. V was shortened by 5 bases and J by 4 bases, with 18 bases between the two germline ends. CDR3 bases: TGCGCCAGCAGTCCGGGAACACAATCGGGCACCGGGGAGCTGTTTTTT. It codes for CASSPGTQSGTGELFF.

The chain links TRBV19 to TRBJ1-5; 10 bases map to TRBD1. Germline V gives CDR1 LNHDA, CDR2 SQIVND (reference sequence). The CDR3 length is 16 residues. J was trimmed by 4 bases and V by 2 bases; bases with no gene match: 5. CDR3 bases: TGTGCCAGTAGTATACGGGGACAGGGGTTTAATCAGCCCCAGCATTTT. It codes for CASSIRGQGFNQPQHF.

The chain carries TRBV7-9 and TRBJ2-5; possibly TRBD1 for D (5 bases). The CDR3 has 14 amino acids. Germline assignment: CDR1 SEHNR and CDR2 FQNEAQ (reference sequence). Trimming stripped 1 base from V and 3 bases from J, with 9 bases between. CDR3 sequence: CASSLVSREETQYF. The CDR3 DNA sequence: TGTGCCAGCAGCTTAGTTAGCAGGGAAGAGACCCAGTACTTC. The whole variable domain, remainder taken from reference TRBV7-9 and TRBJ2-5, is DTGVSQNPRHKITKRGQNVTFRCDPISEHNRLYWYRQTLGQGPEFLTYFQNEAQLEKSRLLSDRFSAERPKGSFSTLEIQRTEQGDSAMYLCASSLVSREETQYFGPGTRLLVL.

This rearrangement joins TRBV27 to TRBJ1-2, with D perhaps TRBD1 (5 bases). The germline V and J ends were trimmed by 4 bases and 3 bases, with 18 bases remaining between them. The CDR3 has 16 residues. The germline CDR1 and CDR2 sequences are MNHEY and SMNVEV (reference sequence). The CDR3 here is CASSSGVRLLYYGYTF. CDR3 in DNA: TGTGCCAGCAGTTCGGGGGTCAGGCTCCTTTACTATGGCTACACCTTC.

The chain recombines TRBV7-2 with TRBJ2-5; 7 bases line up with TRBD1. The V gene end was trimmed by 1 base and the J gene end by 3 bases; junction bases not matched to a gene: 14. This CDR3 has 18 amino acids. CDR1 and CDR2 from the germline V gene are SGHTA and FQGNSA. CDR3 DNA sequence: TGTGCCAGCAGCTTAGTAAGATTGACAGGGCGCTGGGAAGAGACCCAGTACTTC. Its protein is CASSLVRLTGRWEETQYF.

The chain combines TRBV7-9 with TRBJ1-1; no definite D call. CDR1 and CDR2 from the germline V gene are SEHNR and FQNEAQ (reference sequence). The CDR3 length is 11 residues. Trimming shortened V by 5 bases and J by 6 bases, and 7 bases separated the two germline ends. The CDR3 bases are TGTGCCAGCAGCCCGGGGTCTGAAGCTTTCTTT. Its protein product is CASSPGSEAFF.

V is TRBV13 and J is TRBJ1-3; 8 bases are shared with TRBD1. This CDR3 has 16 residues. Germline lookup yields CDR1 PRHDT and CDR2 FYEKMQ (reference sequence). After removal of 1 base from V and 0 bases from J, the junction contained 2 bases not matched to a gene. DNA for the CDR3: TGTGCCAGCAGCTTAGACAGGGGGTACTCTGGAAACACCATATATTTT. Translation gives CASSLDRGYSGNTIYF.

The chain joins TRBV25-1 to TRBJ2-7, with 7 bases matching TRBD1. The trim removed 2 bases at V and 3 bases at J, leaving 7 bases unmatched. The CDR3 totals 15 residues. Per the germline V gene, CDR1 is MGHDK and CDR2 is SYGVNS. The CDR3 DNA is TGTGCCAGCAGTGAAGGGACAGTAAAGATCTACGAGCAGTACTTC. This gives the protein CASSEGTVKIYEQYF.

J is TRBJ2-1 and V is TRBV9; maybe TRBD2 (5 bases). The length of the CDR3 is 13 residues. The ends were cut back, 0 bases at V and 8 bases at J, with 9 bases in the middle. CDR1 is SGDLS and CDR2 is YYNGEE in the germline V gene. Here the CDR3 reads CASSVGNSDEQFF. DNA for the CDR3: TGTGCCAGCAGCGTAGGAAATAGCGATGAGCAGTTCTTC.

The chain joins TRBV27 to TRBJ2-3; 8 bases agree with TRBD2. The germline CDR1 and CDR2 sequences are MNHEY and SMNVEV (reference sequence). The CDR3 consists of 19 residues. The V and J ends lost 3 bases and 3 bases, in that order; junction bases with no gene match: 17. This chain's CDR3 is CASSFITGLREGTTDTQYF. CDR3 nucleotides: TGTGCCAGCAGTTTTATAACAGGGCTACGGGAGGGGACAACAGATACGCAGTATTTT.

The J gene is TRBJ1-5, the V gene TRBV7-9; D remains ambiguous. V dropped 3 bases and J dropped 7 bases, with 7 bases sitting between them. CDR3 length equals 12 residues. Germline V gene data show CDR1 as SEHNR and CDR2 as FQNEAQ (reference sequence). This chain's CDR3 is CASSFQEQPQHF. DNA for the CDR3: TGTGCCAGCAGCTTCCAAGAGCAGCCCCAGCATTTT.

The chain employs TRBV28 and TRBJ2-2; D unresolved. V was shortened by 7 bases and J by 0 bases, with 15 bases between the two germline ends. This CDR3 has 16 residues. Germline loops: CDR1 MDHEN, CDR2 SYDVKM. CDR3 amino acids: CASTNSRAANTGELFF. DNA for the CDR3: TGTGCCAGCACTAACTCGAGAGCTGCGAACACCGGGGAGCTGTTTTTT.

The chain combines TRBV28 with TRBJ2-5; TRBD1 matches 10 bases. The V and J ends lost 6 bases and 5 bases, in that order; junction bases with no gene match: 6. Germline V gene lookup returns CDR1 MDHEN and CDR2 SYDVKM. This CDR3 has 14 amino acids. CDR3 sequence: CASRGTGEVETQYF. CDR3 DNA sequence: TGTGCCAGCAGGGGGACAGGGGAGGTGGAGACCCAGTACTTC.

The chain combines TRBV6-6 with TRBJ2-7; tentatively, D is TRBD1 (6 bases). Germline CDR1 and CDR2: MNHNY and SVGAGI (reference sequence). V was cut by 5 bases and J by 3 bases, with 14 bases left in between. This CDR3 comprises 14 residues. The CDR3 protein is CASSPTGQDYEQYF. The DNA for the CDR3 is TGTGCCAGCAGTCCTACGGGACAAGACTACGAGCAGTACTTC.

The gene calls are TRBV7-2 and TRBJ2-1; 13 bases line up with TRBD2. CDR3 length: 16 amino acids. The trim removed 4 bases at V and 0 bases at J, leaving 0 bases unmatched. From germline, CDR1 is SGHTA and CDR2 FQGNSA. In nucleotides, the CDR3 is TGTGCCAGCAGCTGGACTAGCGGGAGCTCCTACAATGAGCAGTTCTTC. Protein: CASSWTSGSSYNEQFF.

The rearrangement uses TRBV7-6 and TRBJ1-5; 8 nucleotides align to TRBD1. The length of the CDR3 is 14 residues. J lost 7 bases, V lost 0 bases, and 2 bases had no gene match. Germline values: CDR1 SGHVS, CDR2 FNYEAQ. The CDR3 region has the DNA TGTGCCAGCAGCTTAGCGGACAGGGCCCAGCCCCAGCATTTT. Protein product: CASSLADRAQPQHF.

V gene TRBV9 combines with J gene TRBJ1-2; no firm D call. Germline V gene sequence: CDR1 SGDLS, CDR2 YYNGEE. CDR3 length: 13 residues. Trimming pared 0 bases from V and 6 bases from J, leaving 9 bases between. The CDR3 region is CASSVGWADGYTF. The CDR3 DNA reads TGTGCCAGCAGCGTAGGGTGGGCCGATGGCTACACCTTC. Together with reference TRBV9 and TRBJ1-2, the CDR3 gives the full variable domain: DSGVTQTPKHLITATGQRVTLRCSPRSGDLSVYWYQQSLDQGLQFLIQYYNGEERAKGNILERFSAQQFPDLHSELNLSSLELGDSALYFCASSVGWADGYTFGSGTRLTVV.